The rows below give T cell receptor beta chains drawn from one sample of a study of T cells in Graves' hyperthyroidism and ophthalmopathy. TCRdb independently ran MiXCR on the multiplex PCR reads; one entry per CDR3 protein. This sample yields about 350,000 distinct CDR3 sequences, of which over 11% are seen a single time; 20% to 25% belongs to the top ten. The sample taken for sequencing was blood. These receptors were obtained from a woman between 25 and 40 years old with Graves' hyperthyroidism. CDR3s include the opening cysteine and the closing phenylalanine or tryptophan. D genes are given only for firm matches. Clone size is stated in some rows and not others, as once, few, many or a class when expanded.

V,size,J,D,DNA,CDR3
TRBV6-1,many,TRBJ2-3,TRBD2,TGTGCCAGCATGAGCGGGGAAAAGGTCCCAGATACGCAGTATTTT,CASMSGEKVPDTQYF
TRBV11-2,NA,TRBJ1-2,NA,TGTGCCAGCAGGCGGATTGGAGGGGACTATGGCTACACCTTC,CASRRIGGDYGYTF
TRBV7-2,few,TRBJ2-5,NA,TGTGCCAGCAGCTTATCGCTGGGTAAAGAGACCCAGTACTTC,CASSLSLGKETQYF
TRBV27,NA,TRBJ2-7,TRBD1,TGTGCCAGCAGTTTAGCTAGGGCAGGGGGATACGAGCAGTACTTC,CASSLARAGGYEQYF
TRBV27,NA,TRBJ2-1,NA,TGTGCCAGCAGACGGCAGCCACACAATGAGCAGTTCTTC,CASRRQPHNEQFF
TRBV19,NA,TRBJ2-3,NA,TGTGCCGGCGGATCTTCAGATACGCAGTATTTT,CAGGSSDTQYF
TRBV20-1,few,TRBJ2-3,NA,TGCAGTGCCGTCGCCCTCAAGCTCCAGTATTTT,CSAVALKLQYF
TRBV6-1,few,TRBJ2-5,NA,TGTGCCAGCAGTCTAAAGACAGCCCAAGAGACCCAGTACTTC,CASSLKTAQETQYF
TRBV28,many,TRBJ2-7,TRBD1,TGTGCCAGCAGTTTAAAGGTTTGGACAGGAGCCTACGAGCAGTACTTC,CASSLKVWTGAYEQYF
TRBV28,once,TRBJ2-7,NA,TGTGCCAGCAGATCGTATGGGGAAAGCTCCTACGAGCAGTACTTC,CASRSYGESSYEQYF
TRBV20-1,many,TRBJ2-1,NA,TGCAGTGCTAGAGATCTCGGCAATGAGCAGTTCTTC,CSARDLGNEQFF
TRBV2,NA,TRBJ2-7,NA,NA,CASWGTGIRDEQHF
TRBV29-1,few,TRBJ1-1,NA,TGCAGCGTAGTAGACAGGAGCGAAGCTTTCTTT,CSVVDRSEAFF
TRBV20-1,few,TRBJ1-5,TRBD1,TGCAGTGCTAGAACTTGGGACAGGGCGGTGGAGAGCAATCAGCCCCAGCATTTT,CSARTWDRAVESNQPQHF
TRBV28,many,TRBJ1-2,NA,TGTGCCAGCAGTTTAAAGGGGCGGACCTATGGCTACACCTTC,CASSLKGRTYGYTF
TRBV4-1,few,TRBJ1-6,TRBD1,TGCGCCAGCAGCCAAGTCGTGGGACAGGGTGATTCACCCCTCCACTTT,CASSQVVGQGDSPLHF
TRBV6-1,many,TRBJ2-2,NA,TGTGCCAGCACAGAGGCCGGGGAGCTGTTTTTT,CASTEAGELFF
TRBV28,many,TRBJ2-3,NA,TGTGCCAGCAGTTTAGGGTGGCGAGGGGGGACTAGCACAGATACGCAGTATTTT,CASSLGWRGGTSTDTQYF
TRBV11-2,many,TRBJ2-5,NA,TGTGCCAGCAGCTTACAACCGGTCCAAGAGACCCAGTACTTC,CASSLQPVQETQYF
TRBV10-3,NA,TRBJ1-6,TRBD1,TGTGCCATCGGGGACAGTAATTCACCCCTCCACTTT,CAIGDSNSPLHF
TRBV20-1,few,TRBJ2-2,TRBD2,TGCAGTGCTAGAGATCCCGGACTAGCGGGAGGGCCGGGCGGGGAGCTGTTTTTT,CSARDPGLAGGPGGELFF
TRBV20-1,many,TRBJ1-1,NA,TGCAGTGCCTCTGACAAGGGAGACACTGAAGCTTTCTTT,CSASDKGDTEAFF
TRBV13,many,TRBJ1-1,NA,TGTGCCAGCAGCTTTTATATGGGGGCGCGGGACACTGAAGCTTTCTTT,CASSFYMGARDTEAFF
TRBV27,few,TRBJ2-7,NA,TGTGCCAGCAGTCCGCCAGACTACTACGAGCAGTACTTC,CASSPPDYYEQYF
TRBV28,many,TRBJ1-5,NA,TGTGCCAGCAGTTTATACTATCAGCCCCAGCATTTT,CASSLYYQPQHF
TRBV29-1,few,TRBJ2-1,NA,TGCAGCGTTGAACCCCCGGAGGGCAGGACCTACAATGAGCAGTTCTTC,CSVEPPEGRTYNEQFF